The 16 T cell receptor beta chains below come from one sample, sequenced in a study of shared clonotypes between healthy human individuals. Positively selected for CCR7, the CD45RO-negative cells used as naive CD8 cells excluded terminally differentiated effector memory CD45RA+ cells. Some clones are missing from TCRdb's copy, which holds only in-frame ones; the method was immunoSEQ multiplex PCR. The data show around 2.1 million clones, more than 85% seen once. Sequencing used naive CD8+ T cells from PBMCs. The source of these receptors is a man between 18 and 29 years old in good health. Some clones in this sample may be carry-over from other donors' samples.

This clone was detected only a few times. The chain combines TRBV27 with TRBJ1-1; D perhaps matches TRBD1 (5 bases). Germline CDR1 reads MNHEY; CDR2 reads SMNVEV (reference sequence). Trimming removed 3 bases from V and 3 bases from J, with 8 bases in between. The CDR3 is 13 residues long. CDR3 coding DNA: TGTGCCAGCAGTTTTCCGGGGGACACTGAAGCTTTCTTT. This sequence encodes CASSFPGDTEAFF.

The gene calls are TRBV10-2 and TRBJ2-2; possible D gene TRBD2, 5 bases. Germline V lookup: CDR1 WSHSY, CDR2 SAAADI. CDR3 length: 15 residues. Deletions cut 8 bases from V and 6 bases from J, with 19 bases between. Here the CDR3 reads CASGWTPVSPGELFF. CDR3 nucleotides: TGCGCCAGCGGGTGGACTCCCGTAAGTCCCGGGGAGCTGTTTTTT.

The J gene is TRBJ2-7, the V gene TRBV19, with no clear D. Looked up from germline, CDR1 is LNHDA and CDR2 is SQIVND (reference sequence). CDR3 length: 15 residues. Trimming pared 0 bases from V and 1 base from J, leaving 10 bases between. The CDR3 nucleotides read TGTGCCAGTAGTATAGACAGAAGTTCATCCTACGAGCAGTACTTC. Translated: CASSIDRSSSYEQYF.

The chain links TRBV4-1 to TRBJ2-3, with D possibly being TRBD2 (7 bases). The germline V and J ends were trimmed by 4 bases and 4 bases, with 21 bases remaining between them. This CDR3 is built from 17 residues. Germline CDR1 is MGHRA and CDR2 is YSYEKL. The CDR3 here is CASSRGGAPNRPDTQYF. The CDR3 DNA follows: TGCGCCAGCAGCCGTGGGGGGGCGCCAAACCGCCCAGATACGCAGTATTTT.

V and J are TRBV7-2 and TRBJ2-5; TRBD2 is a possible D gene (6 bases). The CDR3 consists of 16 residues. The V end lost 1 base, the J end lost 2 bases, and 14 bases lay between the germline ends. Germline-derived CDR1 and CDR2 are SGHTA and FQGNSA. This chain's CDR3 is CASSLVAGILQETQYF. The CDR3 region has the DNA TGTGCCAGCAGCTTAGTCGCGGGGATTCTACAAGAGACCCAGTACTTC.

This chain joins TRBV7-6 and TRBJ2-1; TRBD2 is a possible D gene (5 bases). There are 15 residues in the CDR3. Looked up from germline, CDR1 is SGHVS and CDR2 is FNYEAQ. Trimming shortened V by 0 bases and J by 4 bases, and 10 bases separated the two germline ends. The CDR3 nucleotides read TGTGCCAGCAGCTTAGCTGGAGGCACATACAATGAGCAGTTCTTC. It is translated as CASSLAGGTYNEQFF.

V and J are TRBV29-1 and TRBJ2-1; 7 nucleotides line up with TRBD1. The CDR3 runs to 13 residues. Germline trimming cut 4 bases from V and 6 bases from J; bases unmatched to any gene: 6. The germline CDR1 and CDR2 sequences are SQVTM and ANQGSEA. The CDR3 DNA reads TGCAGCGTTGTTTGGGACAGCCGCAATGAGCAGTTCTTC. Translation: CSVVWDSRNEQFF.

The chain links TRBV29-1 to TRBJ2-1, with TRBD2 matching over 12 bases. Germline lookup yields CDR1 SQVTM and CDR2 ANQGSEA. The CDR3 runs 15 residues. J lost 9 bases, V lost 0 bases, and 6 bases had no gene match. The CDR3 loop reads CSVEDWLAGGLEQFF. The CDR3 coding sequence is TGCAGCGTTGAAGATTGGCTAGCGGGAGGGCTTGAGCAGTTCTTC.

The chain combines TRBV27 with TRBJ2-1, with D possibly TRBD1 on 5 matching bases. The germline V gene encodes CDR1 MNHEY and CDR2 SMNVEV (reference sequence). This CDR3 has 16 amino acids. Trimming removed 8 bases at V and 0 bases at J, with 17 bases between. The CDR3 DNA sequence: TGTGCCAGCGGACACCAGACTCAGAGCTCCTACAATGAGCAGTTCTTC. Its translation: CASGHQTQSSYNEQFF.

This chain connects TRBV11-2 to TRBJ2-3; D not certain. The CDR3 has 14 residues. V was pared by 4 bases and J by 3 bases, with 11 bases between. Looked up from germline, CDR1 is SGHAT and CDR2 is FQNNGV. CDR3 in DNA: TGTGCCAGCAGCTCAGAGCACCAAACAGATACGCAGTATTTT. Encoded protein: CASSSEHQTDTQYF.

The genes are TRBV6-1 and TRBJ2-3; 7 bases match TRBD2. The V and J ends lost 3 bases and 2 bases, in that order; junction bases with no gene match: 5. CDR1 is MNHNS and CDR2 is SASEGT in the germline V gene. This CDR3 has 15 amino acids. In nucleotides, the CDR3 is TGTGCCAGCAGTGAGTTGCGGGAGTTCACAGATACGCAGTATTTT. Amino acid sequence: CASSELREFTDTQYF.

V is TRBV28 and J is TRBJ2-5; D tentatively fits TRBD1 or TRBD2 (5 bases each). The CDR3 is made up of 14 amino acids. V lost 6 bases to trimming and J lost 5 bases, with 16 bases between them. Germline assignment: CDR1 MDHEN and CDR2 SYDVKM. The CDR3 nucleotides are TGTGCCAGCAGCTCCCAGGGATGGAGGGAGACCCAGTACTTC. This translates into CASSSQGWRETQYF.

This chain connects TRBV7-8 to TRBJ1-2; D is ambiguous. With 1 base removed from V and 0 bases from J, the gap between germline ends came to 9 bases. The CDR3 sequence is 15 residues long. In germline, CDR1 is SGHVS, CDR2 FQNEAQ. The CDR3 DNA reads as TGTGCCAGCAGCTTAGGGACCTTTACTAACTATGGCTACACCTTC. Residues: CASSLGTFTNYGYTF.

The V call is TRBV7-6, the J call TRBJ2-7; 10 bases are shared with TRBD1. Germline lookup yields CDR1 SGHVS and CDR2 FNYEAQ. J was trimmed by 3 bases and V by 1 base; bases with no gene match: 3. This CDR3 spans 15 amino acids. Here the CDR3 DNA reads TGTGCCAGCAGCTTAGGGACAGGGGGTTTCTACGAGCAGTACTTC. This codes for CASSLGTGGFYEQYF.

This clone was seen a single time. In DNA form, the CDR3 reads TGTGCCAGCAGCGTAGCTGACCAGGGGACGCAGTATTTT. Translated, it gives CASSVADQGTQYF. The chain joins TRBV9 to TRBJ2-3; maybe TRBD1 (6 bases). The CDR3 covers 13 residues. CDR1 SGDLS and CDR2 YYNGEE come from the germline V gene. V lost 0 bases to trimming and J lost 9 bases, with 11 bases between them.

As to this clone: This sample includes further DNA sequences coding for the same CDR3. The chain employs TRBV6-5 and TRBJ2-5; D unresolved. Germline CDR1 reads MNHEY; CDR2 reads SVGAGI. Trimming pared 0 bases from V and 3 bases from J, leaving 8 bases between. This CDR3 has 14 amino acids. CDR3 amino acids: CASSYSDGEETQYF. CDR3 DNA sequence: TGTGCCAGCAGTTACTCCGACGGAGAAGAGACCCAGTACTTC.